This T cell receptor (beta chain) was sequenced in a study of T cells in Graves' hyperthyroidism and ophthalmopathy. Not enrolled were patients with uncontrolled infection, other autoimmune disease, pregnancy or lactation. Each diagnosis drew on symptoms, thyroxine, TRAb, thyroid ultrasound and orbital computed tomography findings. The V end lost 6 bases, the J end lost 4 bases, and 16 bases lay between the germline ends. Per the germline V gene, CDR1 is LNHDA and CDR2 is SQIVND (reference sequence). The CDR3 contains 15 residues. Using RNA transcripts as the source, TCR beta CDR3 regions were amplified. HTBI primers were used for first-round RT-PCR of the TCR CDR3. From the multiplex PCR reads, TCRdb called clonotypes with MiXCR, one entry per CDR3 protein. The profile shows a few hundred thousand distinct CDR3 sequences, about 19% of them singletons.

The sequence came from a man aged 45-65 years with Graves' ophthalmopathy. The chain joins TRBV19 to TRBJ2-1; D may be TRBD2 (6 bases). The sequencing sample was made of blood. CDR3 amino acids: CASRLNTREYNEQFF. CDR3 coding DNA: TGTGCCAGTAGGCTCAACACCCGGGAGTACAATGAGCAGTTCTTC.